This TCR beta chain was recorded in a study of CD8 T cells in ankylosing spondylitis. V shed 0 bases and J shed 0 bases, with 16 bases lying between them. Germline V gene lookup returns CDR1 SGHAT and CDR2 FQNNGV. CDR3 length: 18 amino acids. This clonotype came up many times. Its antigen is currently unknown. Study-wide points: Significant enrichment of disease-linked clones was reportedly seen in matched ankylosing spondylitis synovial fluid. For ankylosing spondylitis blood, a TCR beta motif of seven to nine highly homologous variants appeared characteristic. Prior literature has documented some motif variants in synovial fluid and blood from reactive arthritis.

Molecular-barcoded quantitative 5'-RACE produced these TCR beta libraries. TCRdb reprocessed the 5' RACE reads with MiXCR, giving one entry per CDR3 protein. Of approximately 260,000 distinct CDR3 sequences listed, 18% are singletons. Sequenced sample: blood, either unsorted or a sorted T cell fraction (not recorded which). The rearrangement joins TRBV11-2 to TRBJ2-3; D possibly matches TRBD1 or TRBD2 (5 bases each). This sequence was found in a male donor with ankylosing spondylitis or in good health (not recorded which). The CDR3 region is CASSLEVEGLLSTDTQYF. In DNA form, the CDR3 reads TGTGCCAGCAGCTTAGAGGTAGAGGGGCTGCTTAGCACAGATACGCAGTATTTT.